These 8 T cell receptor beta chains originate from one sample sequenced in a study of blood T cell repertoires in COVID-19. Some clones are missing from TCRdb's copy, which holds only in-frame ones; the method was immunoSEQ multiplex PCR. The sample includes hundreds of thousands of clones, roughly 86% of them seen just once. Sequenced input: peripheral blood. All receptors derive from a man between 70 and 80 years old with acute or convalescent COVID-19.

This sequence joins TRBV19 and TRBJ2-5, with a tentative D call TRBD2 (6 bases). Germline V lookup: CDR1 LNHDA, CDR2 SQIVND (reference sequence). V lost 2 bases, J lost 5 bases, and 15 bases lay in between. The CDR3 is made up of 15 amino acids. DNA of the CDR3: TGTGCCAGTAGTATAATGGCGGGAAGGGACGAGACCCAGTACTTC. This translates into CASSIMAGRDETQYF. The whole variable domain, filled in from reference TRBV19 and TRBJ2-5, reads DGGITQSPKYLFRKEGQNVTLSCEQNLNHDAMYWYRQDPGQGLRLIYYSQIVNDFQKGDIAEGYSVSREKKESFPLTVTSAQKNPTAFYLCASSIMAGRDETQYFGPGTRLLVL.

This CDR3 reads CASSVVGQGGETQYF. The CDR3 DNA reads as TGTGCCAGCAGCGTAGTAGGACAGGGGGGAGAGACCCAGTACTTC. The V gene is TRBV9, the J gene TRBJ2-5, with TRBD1 matching over 10 bases. Trimming cost V 0 bases and J 4 bases; bases outside gene matches: 3. CDR1 and CDR2 from the germline V gene are SGDLS and YYNGEE. There are 15 residues in the CDR3.

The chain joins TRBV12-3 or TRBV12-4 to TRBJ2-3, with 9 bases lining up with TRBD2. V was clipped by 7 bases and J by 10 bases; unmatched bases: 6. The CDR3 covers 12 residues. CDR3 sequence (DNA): TGTGCCAGCACGAGGACTAGCGAAGCGCAGTATTTT. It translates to CASTRTSEAQYF.

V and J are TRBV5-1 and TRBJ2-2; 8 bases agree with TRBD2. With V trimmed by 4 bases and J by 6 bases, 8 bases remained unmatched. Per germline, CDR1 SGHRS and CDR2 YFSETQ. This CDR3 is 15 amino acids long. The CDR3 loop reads CASSHGTSRAGELFF. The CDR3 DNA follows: TGCGCCAGCAGCCACGGGACTAGTAGGGCCGGGGAGCTGTTTTTT.

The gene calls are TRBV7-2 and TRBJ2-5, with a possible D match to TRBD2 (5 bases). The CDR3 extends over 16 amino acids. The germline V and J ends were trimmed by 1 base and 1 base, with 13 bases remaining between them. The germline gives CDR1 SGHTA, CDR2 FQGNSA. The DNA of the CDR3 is TGTGCCAGCAGCTTAGGTATCGGGGTCGGCCAAGAGACCCAGTACTTC. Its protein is CASSLGIGVGQETQYF.

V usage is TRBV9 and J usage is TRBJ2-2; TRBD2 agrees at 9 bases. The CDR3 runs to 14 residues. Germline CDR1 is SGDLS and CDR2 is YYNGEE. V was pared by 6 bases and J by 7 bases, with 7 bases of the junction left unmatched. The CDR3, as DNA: TGTGCCAGCACGCGGGGGGGCCTCAGCGGGGAGCTGTTTTTT. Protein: CASTRGGLSGELFF.

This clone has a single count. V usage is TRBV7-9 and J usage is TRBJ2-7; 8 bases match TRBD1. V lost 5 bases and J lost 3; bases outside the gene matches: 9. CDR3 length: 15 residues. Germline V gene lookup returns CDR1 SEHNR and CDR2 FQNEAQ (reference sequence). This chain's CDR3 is CASSLAPTGDYEQYF. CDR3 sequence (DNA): TGTGCCAGCAGCCTGGCCCCGACAGGGGACTACGAGCAGTACTTC.

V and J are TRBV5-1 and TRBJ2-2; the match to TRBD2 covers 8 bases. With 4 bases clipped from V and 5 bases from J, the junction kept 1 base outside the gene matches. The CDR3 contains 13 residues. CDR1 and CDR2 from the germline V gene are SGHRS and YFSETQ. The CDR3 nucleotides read TGCGCCAGCAGCGCGGGGGGTACCGGGGAGCTGTTTTTT. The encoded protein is CASSAGGTGELFF.